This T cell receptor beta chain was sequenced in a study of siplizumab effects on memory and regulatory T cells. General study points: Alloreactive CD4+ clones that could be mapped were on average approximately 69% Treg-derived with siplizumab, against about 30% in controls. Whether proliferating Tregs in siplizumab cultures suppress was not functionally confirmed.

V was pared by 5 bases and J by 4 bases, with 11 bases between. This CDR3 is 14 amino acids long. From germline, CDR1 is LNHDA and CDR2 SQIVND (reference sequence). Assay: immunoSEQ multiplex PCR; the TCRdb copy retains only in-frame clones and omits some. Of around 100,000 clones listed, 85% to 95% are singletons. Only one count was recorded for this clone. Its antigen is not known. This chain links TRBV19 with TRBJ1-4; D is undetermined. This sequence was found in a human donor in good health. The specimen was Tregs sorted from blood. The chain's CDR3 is CASSPRVLNEKLFF. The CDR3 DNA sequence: TGTGCCAGTAGTCCCCGGGTCCTTAATGAAAAACTGTTTTTT.